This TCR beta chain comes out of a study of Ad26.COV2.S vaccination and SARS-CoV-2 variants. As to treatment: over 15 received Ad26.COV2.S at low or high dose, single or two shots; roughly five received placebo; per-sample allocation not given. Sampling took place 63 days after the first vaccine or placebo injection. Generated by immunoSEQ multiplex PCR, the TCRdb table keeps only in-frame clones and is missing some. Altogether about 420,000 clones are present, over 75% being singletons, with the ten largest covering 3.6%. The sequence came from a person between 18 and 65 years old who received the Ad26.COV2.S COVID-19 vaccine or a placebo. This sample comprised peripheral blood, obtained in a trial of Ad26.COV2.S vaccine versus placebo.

CDR3: CASSQGGDRGLASYEQYF. CDR3 in DNA: TGTGCCAGCAGCCAAGGGGGAGACAGGGGGTTGGCATCCTACGAGCAGTACTTC. The chain joins TRBV14 to TRBJ2-7, with 9 positions matching TRBD1. Germline lookup yields CDR1 SGHDN and CDR2 FVKESK. The CDR3 is made up of 18 amino acids. The junction had 11 bases not matched to a gene; V was cut back by 1 base and J by 1 base.